These T cell receptor beta chains were read from a single sample in a study of cytomegalovirus exposure and HLA in healthy donors. Profiling relied on immunoSEQ multiplex PCR, and the TCRdb table lists in-frame clones only, not all of them. The sample comprises roughly 150,000 clones, roughly a tenth of which are singletons, and approximately 1.8% rests with the top ten. The sample consisted of PBMCs. Receptors originate from a male donor in good health and CMV-seronegative. Both conserved end residues are part of each CDR3. The order of the fields is D gene, clone size, V gene, J gene, CDR3 DNA, CDR3 protein. A D gene is named only where the DNA matches it firmly. The size of a clone is reported for some rows only, either as once, few or many, or as a class for expanded clones.

d_gene: .
abundance: few
v_gene: TRBV6-1
j_gene: TRBJ2-7
CDR3nt: .
CDR3aa: CASSEAVGVGIIPGGYF

d_gene: .
abundance: few
v_gene: TRBV7-9
j_gene: TRBJ2-5
CDR3nt: TGTGCCAGCAGCCCATTCACTAGTGTCTTGGAGACCCAGTACTTC
CDR3aa: CASSPFTSVLETQYF

d_gene: .
abundance: few
v_gene: TRBV4-1
j_gene: TRBJ2-3
CDR3nt: TGCGCCAGCAGCCAAGAGCTGGGCTTAACAGCCCACACAGATACGCAGTATTTT
CDR3aa: CASSQELGLTAHTDTQYF

d_gene: .
abundance: few
v_gene: TRBV5-1
j_gene: TRBJ2-3
CDR3nt: TGCGCCAGCAGCCCCCCCCAGGGGGATACGCAGTATTTT
CDR3aa: CASSPPQGDTQYF

d_gene: TRBD1
abundance: few
v_gene: TRBV15
j_gene: TRBJ2-7
CDR3nt: TGTGCCACCAGCAGACCTGCCGGGACAGGGTTCCGCGAGCAGTACTTC
CDR3aa: CATSRPAGTGFREQYF

d_gene: TRBD2
abundance: few
v_gene: TRBV28
j_gene: TRBJ2-5
CDR3nt: TGTGCCAGCACCGGGGGACTAGCGGGGGGGGCACAAGAGACCCAGTACTTC
CDR3aa: CASTGGLAGGAQETQYF

d_gene: TRBD2
abundance: .
v_gene: TRBV9
j_gene: TRBJ2-2
CDR3nt: TGTGCCAGCAGCGTAATCGGGAGGGCCAGCACCGGGGAGCTGTTTTTT
CDR3aa: CASSVIGRASTGELFF

d_gene: .
abundance: .
v_gene: TRBV27
j_gene: TRBJ2-7
CDR3nt: TGTGCCAGCAGTTTATCTAGGGGATACTCCTACGAGCAGTACTTC
CDR3aa: CASSLSRGYSYEQYF

d_gene: .
abundance: .
v_gene: TRBV7-7
j_gene: TRBJ1-1
CDR3nt: TGTGCTAGCAGCTTAGAATCCGGGGCTGAAGCTTTCTTT
CDR3aa: CASSLESGAEAFF

d_gene: .
abundance: few
v_gene: TRBV5-1
j_gene: TRBJ1-2
CDR3nt: TGCGCCAGCAGCTACGGACAGCCCATTGGGATTTATGGCTACACCTTC
CDR3aa: CASSYGQPIGIYGYTF

d_gene: .
abundance: few
v_gene: TRBV5-4
j_gene: TRBJ2-7
CDR3nt: TGTGCCAGCAGCTTGTTCGGGGAGGAGGGCGAGCAGTACTTC
CDR3aa: CASSLFGEEGEQYF

d_gene: .
abundance: .
v_gene: TRBV5-1
j_gene: TRBJ1-2
CDR3nt: TGCGCCAGCAGCTTGGCACAGGGAGATGGCTACACCTTC
CDR3aa: CASSLAQGDGYTF

d_gene: .
abundance: .
v_gene: TRBV30
j_gene: TRBJ2-7
CDR3nt: TGTGCCTGGAGTGCCGTGCGCCACGAGCAGTACTTC
CDR3aa: CAWSAVRHEQYF

d_gene: .
abundance: few
v_gene: TRBV2
j_gene: TRBJ1-5
CDR3nt: TGTGCCAGCACCGAGGGGAGGGAAAATCAGCCCCAGCATTTT
CDR3aa: CASTEGRENQPQHF

d_gene: .
abundance: few
v_gene: TRBV10-3
j_gene: TRBJ1-4
CDR3nt: TGTGCCATCGGGCGGGGGCAGAAAGGGGAAAAACTGTTTTTT
CDR3aa: CAIGRGQKGEKLFF

d_gene: .
abundance: few
v_gene: TRBV6-5
j_gene: TRBJ1-5
CDR3nt: TGTGCCAGCAGTTTAGAGGGGGATCAGCCCCAGCATTTT
CDR3aa: CASSLEGDQPQHF

d_gene: .
abundance: few
v_gene: TRBV5-4
j_gene: TRBJ2-3
CDR3nt: TGTGCCAGCAAAGGGGGAGAGCGGACAGATACGCAGTATTTT
CDR3aa: CASKGGERTDTQYF

d_gene: .
abundance: .
v_gene: TRBV5-1
j_gene: TRBJ1-1
CDR3nt: TGCGCCAGCAGCTTGGCCGGGCAGGGAGCTTTCTTT
CDR3aa: CASSLAGQGAFF

d_gene: .
abundance: .
v_gene: TRBV6-6
j_gene: TRBJ2-4
CDR3nt: TGTGCCAGCAGTTCGGGCATTCAGTACTTC
CDR3aa: CASSSGIQYF

d_gene: TRBD1
abundance: few
v_gene: TRBV28
j_gene: TRBJ2-3
CDR3nt: TGTGCCAGCAGTCCAGGACAGGGGAGCTATGATACGCAGTATTTT
CDR3aa: CASSPGQGSYDTQYF